The clone carrying this T cell receptor beta chain was counted a single time. Its cognate antigen is unknown. This specimen comes from a study of cytomegalovirus exposure and HLA in healthy donors. Study information: Among several hundred genotyped donors, roughly 80% fell in the Caucasian-associated ancestry cluster. The study's findings and limits: Published work reported that the classifier diagnosed cytomegalovirus status with high specificity and sensitivity. Later analysis demonstrated an association between a missense DCLRE1C variant and TCR beta V- and J-gene trimming.

Primers included in the PCR were 60 Vbeta and 13 Jbeta primers. Assay used: immunoSEQ multiplex PCR; TCRdb lists only in-frame clones, some missing. The table includes about 120,000 clones, roughly 80% detected once. V lost 6 bases, J lost 3 bases, and 7 bases stayed unmatched. The CDR3 covers 15 residues. Germline V gene lookup returns CDR1 ENHRY and CDR2 SYGVKD. Sequenced sample: PBMCs. This chain uses TRBV10-3 with TRBJ1-4; TRBD1 matches 7 bases. The receptor's source is a female donor in good health and CMV-seronegative. CDR3 region: CAISPSGQSNEKLFF. CDR3 bases: TGTGCCATCAGCCCGTCGGGACAGTCTAATGAAAAACTGTTTTTT.